Below, 30 T cell receptor beta chains from the same sample are listed, as sequenced in a study of Graves' ophthalmopathy and Graves' hyperthyroidism (dated by TCRdb to the late 2010s). TCRdb names Illumina HiSeq 2000 as the instrument used. For repertoire sequencing, the TCR beta CDR3 regions were amplified from RNA transcripts. The first round was an RT-PCR using HTBI primers with the Qiagen OneStep RT-PCR kit, and this first round was followed by a second-round multiplex PCR, then size selection and purification. The public sequencing data were trimmed at Q25 with fastp and processed into clonotypes with MiXCR by TCRdb, which kept only in-frame beta chains. Every entry covers one CDR3 protein and lists the most common genes and DNA from its rows. The sample profile shows about 220,000 distinct CDR3 sequences; about a fifth of them were found once. Around two fifths of the sample goes to the ten largest clones.

The sequencing sample was made of peripheral blood. These receptor sequences come from a woman aged 45-60 years with Graves' ophthalmopathy. Donor details come from another sample of the same person, matched by shared clones.

This clonotype was detected only a few times. V usage is TRBV15 and J usage is TRBJ2-7; D gene ambiguous. CDR1 is LNHNV and CDR2 is YYDKDF in the germline V gene (reference sequence). Trimming took 3 bases from V and 5 from J, leaving 8 bases between them. This CDR3 has 12 residues. The CDR3 here is CATSRSGHEQYF. CDR3 DNA: TGTGCCACCAGCAGGTCCGGGCACGAGCAGTACTTC.

This clonotype appeared many times. V is TRBV20-1 and J is TRBJ1-5; D may be TRBD1 (6 bases). This CDR3 is 13 amino acids long. Germline CDR1 is DFQATT and CDR2 is SNEGSKA (reference sequence). Trimming stripped 3 bases from V and 4 bases from J, with 10 bases between. The CDR3 protein is CSARQGWNQPQHF. For the CDR3, the DNA is TGCAGTGCTAGGCAGGGGTGGAATCAGCCCCAGCATTTT.

This clonotype was counted many times. V and J are TRBV18 and TRBJ2-5; tentative D call: TRBD1 (6 bases). Germline values: CDR1 KGHSH, CDR2 LQKENI. The V end was cut by 4 bases, the J end by 5 bases, with 17 bases between. The CDR3 length is 15 residues. As DNA, the CDR3 is TGTGCCAGCTCACGCGTAGGGGGACGTCGGGAGACCCAGTACTTC. Its translation is CASSRVGGRRETQYF.

The chain links TRBV24-1 to TRBJ1-1, with 11 bases identical to TRBD1. CDR1 KGHDR and CDR2 SFDVKD come from the germline V gene. The CDR3 contains 16 residues. The trim removed 3 bases at V and 11 bases at J, leaving 13 bases unmatched. CDR3 sequence reads: CATSDPGQGDRKTAFF. In nucleotides, the CDR3 is TGTGCCACCAGTGATCCGGGACAGGGGGATCGGAAGACTGCTTTCTTT.

This rearrangement joins TRBV7-3 to TRBJ2-7; 7 positions match TRBD1. CDR1 and CDR2 from the germline V gene are SGHTA and FQGTGA. The CDR3 consists of 14 residues. V shed 5 bases, J shed 2 bases, and the junction held 6 bases outside the gene matches. The CDR3 sequence is CASSQGDSTYEQYF. The CDR3 bases are TGTGCCAGCAGCCAAGGGGACAGTACCTACGAGCAGTACTTC.

This clonotype was found many times. This chain joins TRBV29-1 and TRBJ1-3; D ambiguous. Per germline, CDR1 SQVTM and CDR2 ANQGSEA. The CDR3 is 13 amino acids. V lost 6 bases and J 1 base, leaving 10 bases between the germline ends. CDR3 in amino acids: CSVEGGSGNTIYF. The CDR3, as DNA: TGCAGCGTCGAGGGAGGGTCTGGAAACACCATATATTTT.

The rearrangement joins TRBV3-1 to TRBJ2-7; D assignment may be TRBD1 or TRBD2 (7 bases each). The V and J ends lost 4 bases and 3 bases respectively, with 13 bases between them. Germline CDR1 LGHDT, CDR2 YNNKEL (reference sequence). The CDR3 covers 14 residues. The CDR3 DNA is TGTGCCAGCAGCCGTCAGGGGGGGCACTACGAGCAGTACTTC. This codes for CASSRQGGHYEQYF.

This clonotype was recorded at least ten times. This chain links TRBV3-1 with TRBJ1-1, with TRBD1 identical over 10 bases. The CDR3 runs to 16 residues. V lost 7 bases, J lost 5 bases, and 13 bases stayed unmatched. Germline CDR1 LGHDT, CDR2 YNNKEL (reference sequence). The CDR3 sequence is CASTSGGTGAKTEAFF. CDR3 DNA sequence: TGTGCCAGCACCTCAGGCGGGACAGGGGCGAAAACTGAAGCTTTCTTT.

This clonotype appeared many times. The V gene is TRBV6-1, the J gene TRBJ2-2, with D tentatively TRBD2 (5 bases). V lost 8 bases and J 6 bases, leaving 16 bases between the germline ends. Germline CDR1 is MNHNS and CDR2 is SASEGT. There are 14 residues in the CDR3. The CDR3 is CASVREMGSGELFF. CDR3 DNA: TGTGCCAGCGTCCGGGAAATGGGGTCCGGGGAGCTGTTTTTT.

This chain uses TRBV2 with TRBJ2-7, with 9 bases aligning to TRBD1. The length of the CDR3 is 15 residues. Per germline, CDR1 SNHLY and CDR2 FYNNEI. J gave up 6 bases and V 6 bases, and 12 bases lay outside the gene matches. CDR3 amino acids: CASREPGQGWPEQYF. In DNA form, the CDR3 reads TGTGCCAGCAGGGAACCGGGACAGGGATGGCCCGAGCAGTACTTC.

The chain employs TRBV19 and TRBJ2-2; TRBD2 aligns across 8 bases. The CDR3 sequence is 17 residues long. The junction had 13 bases not matched to a gene; V was cut back by 6 bases and J by 4 bases. The germline gives CDR1 LNHDA, CDR2 SQIVND (reference sequence). Written as DNA, the CDR3 is TGTGCCAGTAGCTACCCAAACCTAGCGGGCGCCACCGGGGAGCTGTTTTTT. Its translation is CASSYPNLAGATGELFF.

This clonotype was seen at least ten times. The rearrangement uses TRBV11-2 and TRBJ2-5; 11 nucleotides line up with TRBD2. Trimming removed 0 bases from V and 3 bases from J; junction bases left unmatched: 6. The CDR3 is 17 residues long. The germline V gene has CDR1 SGHAT and CDR2 FQNNGV. CDR3 residues: CASSLEVAGGPEETQYF. CDR3 in DNA: TGTGCCAGCAGCTTAGAGGTAGCGGGAGGGCCGGAAGAGACCCAGTACTTC. Full variable domain (remainder filled in from reference TRBV11-2 and TRBJ2-5): EAGVAQSPRYKIIEKRQSVAFWCNPISGHATLYWYQQILGQGPKLLIQFQNNGVVDDSQLPKDRFSAERLKGVDSTLKIQPAKLEDSAVYLCASSLEVAGGPEETQYFGPGTRLLVL.

This chain joins TRBV6-2 or TRBV6-3 and TRBJ2-1; D gene ambiguous. Germline CDR1 is MNHEY and CDR2 is SVGEGT. The V and J ends lost 4 bases and 7 bases respectively, with 17 bases between them. This CDR3 is built from 15 residues. CDR3 region: CASSLTVIQLNEQFF. In DNA form, the CDR3 reads TGTGCCAGCAGTTTAACAGTGATACAACTAAATGAGCAGTTCTTC.

The chain combines TRBV6-2 or TRBV6-3 with TRBJ2-2, with D tentatively TRBD2 (5 bases). With 3 bases removed from V and 6 bases from J, the gap between germline ends came to 14 bases. This CDR3 region has 15 residues. The germline CDR1 and CDR2 sequences are MNHEY and SVGEGT. In DNA, the CDR3 is TGTGCCAGCAGTTATAGCGCTGGATGGGCCGGGGAGCTGTTTTTT. Its translation: CASSYSAGWAGELFF.

This clonotype was found many times. This rearrangement joins TRBV27 to TRBJ2-1; no clear D. CDR3 length: 13 amino acids. Germline lookup yields CDR1 MNHEY and CDR2 SMNVEV (reference sequence). V lost 2 bases, J lost 9 bases, and 11 bases lay in between. The CDR3 spells CASSLLVFTEQFF. For the CDR3, the DNA is TGTGCCAGCAGTTTACTAGTATTTACTGAGCAGTTCTTC.

This clonotype came up a few times. The chain carries TRBV2 and TRBJ2-7; TRBD1 agrees at 10 bases. The length of the CDR3 is 16 residues. With 3 bases clipped from V and 5 bases from J, the junction kept 10 bases outside the gene matches. Germline lookup yields CDR1 SNHLY and CDR2 FYNNEI. The CDR3 nucleotides are TGTGCCAGCAGTGATTGGGCGACAGGGGGCGCGGACGAGCAGTACTTC. Translation: CASSDWATGGADEQYF.

Remarks on this clonotype: The junction and the germline gene differ at one end; a read error may be behind it. This chain connects TRBV24-1 to TRBJ2-7, with 8 bases aligning to TRBD1. CDR3 length equals 13 residues. CDR1 is KGHDR, CDR2 SFDVKD, per germline. The CDR3 spells CASSEIHGQGQYF. CDR3 sequence (DNA): TGTGCCAGCAGTGAAATCCACGGACAGGGTCAGTACTTC.

This clonotype was observed many times. Germline is not matched at one junction end, which may reflect a read error. This sequence joins TRBV7-7 and TRBJ2-5, with 9 nucleotides matching TRBD1. The CDR3 runs to 14 residues. The V gene's germline CDR1 is SSHAT and CDR2 FNYEAQ (reference sequence). CDR3 bases: TGTGCTAGCAGCTCGGGACAGGGAGCAAAGACCCAGTACTTC. Translating it yields CASSSGQGAKTQYF.

Ten or more counts support this clonotype. This chain connects TRBV28 to TRBJ1-2, with D maybe TRBD1 (6 bases). CDR1 MDHEN and CDR2 SYDVKM come from the germline V gene. The CDR3 loop spans 13 amino acids. Trimming took off 7 bases at V and 4 bases at J, with 13 bases between the two ends. The CDR3 spells CASTPRGAYGYTF. DNA of the CDR3: TGTGCCAGCACCCCTAGGGGGGCCTATGGCTACACCTTC.

The chain uses TRBV28 and TRBJ1-5; perhaps TRBD1 as D (5 bases). Germline assignment: CDR1 MDHEN and CDR2 SYDVKM. The germline V and J ends were trimmed by 8 bases and 4 bases, with 9 bases remaining between them. The CDR3 extends over 12 amino acids. This chain's CDR3 is CASFRGNQPQHF. The DNA for the CDR3 is TGTGCCAGCTTTCGGGGGAATCAGCCCCAGCATTTT.

V gene TRBV12-5 combines with J gene TRBJ2-7; D remains unclear. Trimming took off 9 bases at V and 3 bases at J, with 18 bases between the two ends. The CDR3 runs 14 residues. CDR1 LGHNT and CDR2 FRNRAP come from the germline V gene. The CDR3 region has the DNA TGTGCTAGCGGTCCCCGGACGTCCCTCTACGAGCAGTACTTC. It is translated as CASGPRTSLYEQYF.

This clonotype was recorded many times. The CDR3 loop reads CASSFGGLAGVTEQFF. In DNA form, the CDR3 reads TGCGCCAGCAGCTTTGGAGGTCTAGCGGGAGTCACTGAGCAGTTCTTC. The V and J genes are TRBV5-1 and TRBJ2-1, with TRBD2 matching 10 bases. CDR3 length: 16 residues. J gave up 9 bases and V 2 bases, and 11 bases lay outside the gene matches. CDR1 and CDR2 from the germline V gene are SGHRS and YFSETQ.

This chain links TRBV20-1 with TRBJ1-1; D remains unclear. This CDR3 comprises 15 residues. Trimming stripped 3 bases from V and 1 base from J, with 15 bases between. The V gene's germline CDR1 is DFQATT and CDR2 SNEGSKA (reference sequence). This CDR3 is CSARGPSESNTEAFF. CDR3 nucleotide sequence: TGCAGTGCTAGGGGCCCCTCGGAGTCGAACACTGAAGCTTTCTTT.

This clonotype was recorded many times. The chain recombines TRBV20-1 with TRBJ1-2; TRBD1 matches at 7 bases. The CDR3 loop spans 14 amino acids. Germline V gene data show CDR1 as DFQATT and CDR2 as SNEGSKA (reference sequence). J lost 3 bases, V lost 2 bases, and 6 bases had no gene match. The CDR3 region is CSARRQGKDYGYTF. The CDR3 DNA sequence: TGCAGTGCTAGAAGACAGGGAAAGGACTATGGCTACACCTTC.

This clonotype was recorded a few times. The chain couples TRBV10-3 to TRBJ1-5, with D maybe TRBD1 (5 bases). CDR3 length: 17 amino acids. Germline loops: CDR1 ENHRY, CDR2 SYGVKD. The V gene lost 8 bases and the J gene lost 1 base, with 21 bases spanning the gap. The CDR3 loop reads CAISFYPGVWSNQPQHF. The CDR3 coding sequence is TGTGCCATCTCCTTTTATCCGGGGGTATGGAGCAATCAGCCCCAGCATTTT.

The table lists this clonotype with a few counts. The chain is built from TRBV5-1 and TRBJ1-6; TRBD1 is a possible D gene (6 bases). CDR1 SGHRS and CDR2 YFSETQ come from the germline V gene. Trimming took off 4 bases at V and 7 bases at J, with 12 bases between the two ends. This CDR3 is built from 14 residues. The CDR3 DNA is TGCGCCAGCAGCCAAGGACAGAAAAATTCACCCCTCCACTTT. Translating it yields CASSQGQKNSPLHF. The variable domain in full, with the rest retrieved from reference TRBV5-1 and TRBJ1-6, is KAGVTQTPRYLIKTRGQQVTLSCSPISGHRSVSWYQQTPGQGLQFLFEYFSETQRNKGNFPGRFSGRQFSNSRSEMNVSTLELGDSALYLCASSQGQKNSPLHFGNGTRLTVT.

This clonotype occurred once. This CDR3 reads CASSQTDNYGYTF. In DNA, the CDR3 is TGCGCCAGCAGTCAGACAGATAACTATGGCTACACCTTC. V is TRBV10-2 and J is TRBJ1-2, with D possibly being TRBD1 (5 bases). The ends were cut back, 5 bases at V and 1 base at J, with 8 bases in the middle. The CDR3 extends over 13 amino acids. Germline CDR1 is WSHSY and CDR2 is SAAADI.

A single count supports this clonotype. A read error may account for a junction end that differs from germline. The rearrangement uses TRBV5-8 and TRBJ1-2, with 9 bases fitting TRBD1. CDR1 is SGHTS, CDR2 YDEGEE, per germline. The length of the CDR3 is 14 residues. CDR3 coding DNA: TGTGCCAGCAGCTGGACAGGGGCATTCTATGGCTTCACCTTC. This codes for CASSWTGAFYGFTF.

This clonotype was recorded many times. This chain links TRBV28 with TRBJ2-4; D might be TRBD1 (7 bases). The CDR3 length is 14 residues. CDR1 is MDHEN and CDR2 is SYDVKM in the germline V gene. V was trimmed by 5 bases and J by 5 bases, leaving 13 bases between them. The CDR3 nucleotides read TGTGCCAGCAGTCCAGGGGGGTTCCAAAACATTCAGTACTTC. This gives the protein CASSPGGFQNIQYF.

This clonotype was picked up many times. CDR3 sequence reads: CASGTSSTDTQYF. The CDR3 DNA sequence: TGTGCCAGCGGGACTAGCAGCACAGATACGCAGTATTTT. This chain uses TRBV2 with TRBJ2-3, with 9 bases lining up with TRBD2. J was trimmed by 0 bases and V by 8 bases; bases with no gene match: 0. CDR1 and CDR2 from the germline V gene are SNHLY and FYNNEI. The CDR3 spans 13 residues.